The clone carrying this T cell receptor beta chain was seen once. Its antigen is undetermined. For TCRbeta, the library was prepared with unique molecular identifiers. TCRdb ran MiXCR on the PCR reads and lists one entry per CDR3 protein. The sample lists some 600,000 distinct CDR3 sequences; 10% to 15% were seen once. This specimen belongs to a study of T-cell reconstitution after alpha-beta-depleted transplantation in children. The study, taken as a whole, reports: After one year, T-cell counts and TCRbeta diversity mostly came from new T cells. Some patients showed high day-60 TCRbeta diversity, which derived from surviving recipient T cells and thymic progenitors. The study reportedly traced alpha-beta T cells about two months after transplant to several hundred expanded graft clones.

The sequence derives from a male patient younger than 18 who had a stem cell transplant for acute myeloid leukemia, so the T cells may come from the graft donor. The sample consisted of PBMCs, mostly from graft donor cells, taken 360 days after TCRalphabeta/CD19-depleted stem cell transplant.

The CDR3 DNA sequence: TGTGCCAGTAGTAAGGGGGGTTCCTTCACCGGGGAGCTGTTTTTT. Amino acids: CASSKGGSFTGELFF. The chain recombines TRBV19 with TRBJ2-2; the D gene could be TRBD1 or TRBD2 (6 bases each). Per germline, CDR1 LNHDA and CDR2 SQIVND (reference sequence). This CDR3 has 15 residues. Trimming left V 4 bases short and J 4 bases short, with 13 bases between. The whole variable domain, filled in from reference TRBV19 and TRBJ2-2, reads DGGITQSPKYLFRKEGQNVTLSCEQNLNHDAMYWYRQDPGQGLRLIYYSQIVNDFQKGDIAEGYSVSREKKESFPLTVTSAQKNPTAFYLCASSKGGSFTGELFFGEGSRLTVL.